This TCR beta chain was recovered during a study of human T cells and chemical hapten exposure. This clonotype has more than one count but fewer than ten. With 10 bases clipped from V and 0 bases from J, the junction kept 15 bases outside the gene matches. Germline values: CDR1 ENHRY, CDR2 SYGVKD. This CDR3 is built from 17 residues. TCRdb re-called the RACE reads through MiXCR, storing one row per CDR3 protein. Of about 82,000 distinct CDR3 sequences listed, 10% to 15% are singletons. The time point is: patch test 3, about 24 weeks after DPC sensitization. As to treatment: therapeutic diphenylcyclopropenone sensitization with weekly scalp DPC.

J is TRBJ2-3 and V is TRBV10-3; 8 positions agree with TRBD2. Sequences were derived from whole blood, sampled in connection with sensitization to the hapten diphenylcyclopropenone (DPC). This sequence originates from a woman aged 50 to 60 with alopecia areata. Some clones in this sample may be carry-over from other donors' samples. Here the CDR3 reads CATGGGFPGRSTDTQYF. The CDR3 coding sequence is TGTGCCACCGGGGGGGGATTCCCGGGACGGAGCACAGATACGCAGTATTTT.